These 14 T cell receptor beta chains originate from one sample sequenced in a study of control samples from healthy donors and cancer patients. Assay used: immunoSEQ multiplex PCR; TCRdb lists only in-frame clones, some missing. The repertoire has 150,000 to 200,000 clones, 88% of them found once; the top ten carry about 5.3%. The sequenced sample consisted of blood. Receptors were obtained from a woman aged 25 to 39 in good health.

The chain uses TRBV5-6 and TRBJ2-7; TRBD1 or TRBD2 may be the D gene (5 bases each). Germline-derived CDR1 and CDR2 are SGHDT and YYEEEE. The CDR3 totals 14 residues. Deletions cut 4 bases from V and 3 bases from J, with 14 bases between. The CDR3 DNA reads TGTGCCAGCAGCGCTGGGACGGGGAGCTACGAGCAGTACTTC. Residues: CASSAGTGSYEQYF.

This sequence joins TRBV20-1 and TRBJ1-5, with TRBD1 as a possible D gene (6 bases). Germline CDR1 is DFQATT and CDR2 is SNEGSKA (reference sequence). The germline V and J ends were trimmed by 3 bases and 2 bases, with 14 bases remaining between them. The CDR3 length is 15 residues. The CDR3 reads CSASMWGAGNQPQHF. As DNA, the CDR3 is TGCAGTGCTAGTATGTGGGGGGCTGGCAATCAGCCCCAGCATTTT.

This rearrangement joins TRBV19 to TRBJ2-6, with unresolved D. CDR3 length equals 17 residues. With 7 bases removed from V and 0 bases from J, the gap between germline ends came to 16 bases. CDR1 LNHDA and CDR2 SQIVND come from the germline V gene (reference sequence). The chain's CDR3 is CASTQDRVSSGANVLTF. CDR3 sequence (DNA): TGTGCCAGTACCCAGGACCGGGTCTCCTCTGGGGCCAACGTCCTGACTTTC.

This chain joins TRBV29-1 and TRBJ2-1; 7 positions match TRBD2. Germline CDR1 and CDR2: SQVTM and ANQGSEA. The trim removed 1 base at V and 12 bases at J, leaving 12 bases unmatched. This CDR3 comprises 14 residues. CDR3 bases: TGCAGCGTTGAAGTGGCGGGAGAGTTCCCGGGGCAGTTCTTC. Encoded protein: CSVEVAGEFPGQFF.

About this clone: This specimen includes other DNA sequences encoding the same CDR3. This rearrangement joins TRBV6-5 to TRBJ2-5, with D maybe TRBD2 (7 bases). CDR3 length: 14 amino acids. Germline assignment: CDR1 MNHEY and CDR2 SVGAGI. V was cut by 4 bases and J by 5 bases, with 14 bases left in between. This CDR3 reads CASSWRGGVETQYF. The CDR3 nucleotides are TGTGCCAGCAGTTGGAGGGGGGGGGTGGAGACCCAGTACTTC.

This chain uses TRBV4-1 with TRBJ2-1; 9 positions agree with TRBD1. This CDR3 contains 15 residues. With 5 bases clipped from V and 6 bases from J, the junction kept 8 bases outside the gene matches. Germline V lookup: CDR1 MGHRA, CDR2 YSYEKL. In DNA form, the CDR3 reads TGCGCCAGCAGCAGGGATAGGGACAGGGTCAATGAGCAGTTCTTC. This gives the protein CASSRDRDRVNEQFF.

This clone was recorded only once. V gene TRBV19 combines with J gene TRBJ2-6, with D unresolved. V was cut by 3 bases and J by 0 bases, with 6 bases left in between. CDR1 LNHDA and CDR2 SQIVND come from the germline V gene (reference sequence). The CDR3 extends over 15 amino acids. CDR3 protein: CASSIGSSGANVLTF. The CDR3 DNA reads as TGTGCCAGTAGTATCGGTAGCTCTGGGGCCAACGTCCTGACTTTC.

This chain uses TRBV24-1 with TRBJ2-1; 7 bases agree with TRBD1. The germline gives CDR1 KGHDR, CDR2 SFDVKD. The J segment lost 6 bases and the V segment lost 10 bases, leaving 8 bases of the junction unmatched. This CDR3 has 13 residues. CDR3 nucleotide sequence: TGTGCCACTGGGACAGCCATTGGCAATGAGCAGTTCTTC. This gives the protein CATGTAIGNEQFF.

The rearrangement joins TRBV13 to TRBJ1-6; weak D call: TRBD1 (5 bases). Per the germline V gene, CDR1 is PRHDT and CDR2 is FYEKMQ (reference sequence). The germline V and J ends were trimmed by 5 bases and 9 bases, with 11 bases remaining between them. This CDR3 is built from 13 residues. The CDR3 spells CASSRGFGSPLHF. In nucleotides, the CDR3 is TGTGCCAGCAGCAGGGGATTCGGTTCACCCCTCCACTTT.

V gene TRBV19 combines with J gene TRBJ2-7, with 12 bases fitting TRBD1. The CDR3 length is 14 residues. The ends lost 3 bases at V and 4 bases at J; junction bases unmatched: 1. Per germline, CDR1 LNHDA and CDR2 SQIVND (reference sequence). This chain's CDR3 is CASSMGQGAYEQYF. CDR3 sequence (DNA): TGTGCCAGTAGTATGGGACAGGGGGCTTACGAGCAGTACTTC.

A word on this clone: Germline is not matched at one junction end, which may reflect a read error. The rearrangement links TRBV7-2 to TRBJ2-7; 8 bases line up with TRBD2. The length of the CDR3 is 16 residues. Looked up from germline, CDR1 is SGHTA and CDR2 is FQGNSA. CDR3 region: CASTPDIAGRFQQGDF. CDR3 nucleotide sequence: TGTGCCAGCACCCCAGACATAGCGGGACGGTTTCAGCAAGGGGACTTC.

This chain joins TRBV12-3 or TRBV12-4 and TRBJ1-5; D is unclear. Trimming pared 0 bases from V and 5 bases from J, leaving 5 bases between. This CDR3 has 13 amino acids. The CDR3 protein is CASSLAGHQPQHF. The CDR3 region has the DNA TGTGCCAGCAGTTTAGCGGGCCATCAGCCCCAGCATTTT.

This chain uses TRBV7-8 with TRBJ2-2; D ambiguous. This CDR3 region has 13 residues. Germline lookup yields CDR1 SGHVS and CDR2 FQNEAQ. V gave up 1 base and J gave up 5 bases, with 5 bases separating them. The CDR3 nucleotides read TGTGCCAGCAGCTTAGTGGATACCGGGGAGCTGTTTTTT. It translates to CASSLVDTGELFF.

This clone was picked up a small number of times. V gene TRBV12-3 or TRBV12-4 combines with J gene TRBJ1-1; the D gene is possibly TRBD1 (6 bases). Trimming took off 5 bases at V and 4 bases at J, with 11 bases between the two ends. This CDR3 spans 13 amino acids. The CDR3 spells CASSRGAGTEAFF. In DNA, the CDR3 is TGTGCCAGCAGTCGGGGGGCAGGCACTGAAGCTTTCTTT.